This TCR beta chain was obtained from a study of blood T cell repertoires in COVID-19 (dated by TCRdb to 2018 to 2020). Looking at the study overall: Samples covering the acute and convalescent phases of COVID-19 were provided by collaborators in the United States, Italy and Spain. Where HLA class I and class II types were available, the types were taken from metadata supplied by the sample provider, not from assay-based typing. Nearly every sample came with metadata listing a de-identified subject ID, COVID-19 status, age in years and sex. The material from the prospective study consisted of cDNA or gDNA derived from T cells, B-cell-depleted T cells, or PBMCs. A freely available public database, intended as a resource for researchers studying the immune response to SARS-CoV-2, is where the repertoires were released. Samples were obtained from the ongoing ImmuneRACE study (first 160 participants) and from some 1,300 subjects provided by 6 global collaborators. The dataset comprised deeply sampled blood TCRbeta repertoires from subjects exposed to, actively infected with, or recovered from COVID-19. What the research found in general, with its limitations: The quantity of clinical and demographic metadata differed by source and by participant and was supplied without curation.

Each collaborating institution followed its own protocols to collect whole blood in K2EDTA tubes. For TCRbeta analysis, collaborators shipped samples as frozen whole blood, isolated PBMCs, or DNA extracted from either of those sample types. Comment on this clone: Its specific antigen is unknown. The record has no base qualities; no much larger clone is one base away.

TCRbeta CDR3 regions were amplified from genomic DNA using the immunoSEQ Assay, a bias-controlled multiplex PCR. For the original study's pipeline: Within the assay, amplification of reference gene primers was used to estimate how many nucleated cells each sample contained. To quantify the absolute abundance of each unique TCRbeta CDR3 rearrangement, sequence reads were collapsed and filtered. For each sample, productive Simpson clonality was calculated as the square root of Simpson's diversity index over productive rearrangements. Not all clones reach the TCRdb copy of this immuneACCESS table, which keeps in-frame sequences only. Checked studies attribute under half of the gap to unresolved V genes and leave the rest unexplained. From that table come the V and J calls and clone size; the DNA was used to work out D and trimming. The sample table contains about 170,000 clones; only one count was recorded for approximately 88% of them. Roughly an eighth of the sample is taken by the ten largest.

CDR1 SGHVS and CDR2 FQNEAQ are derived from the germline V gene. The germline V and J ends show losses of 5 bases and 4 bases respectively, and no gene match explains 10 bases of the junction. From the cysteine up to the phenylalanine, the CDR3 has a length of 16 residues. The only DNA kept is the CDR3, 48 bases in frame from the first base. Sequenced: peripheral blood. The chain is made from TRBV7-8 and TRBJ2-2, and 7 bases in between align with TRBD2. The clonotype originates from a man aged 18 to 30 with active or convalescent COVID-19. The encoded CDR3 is CASSDPAGVTTGELFF. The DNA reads TGTGCCAGCAGCGACCCCGCGGGGGTCACCACCGGGGAGCTGTTTTTT. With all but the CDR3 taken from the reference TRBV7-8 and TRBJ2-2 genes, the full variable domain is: GAGVSQSPRYKVAKRGQDVALRCDPISGHVSLFWYQQALGQGPEFLTYFQNEAQLDKSGLPSDRFFAERPEGSVSTLKIQRTQQEDSAVYLCASSDPAGVTTGELFFGEGSRLTVL.